This T cell receptor beta chain comes out of a study of cytomegalovirus exposure and HLA in healthy donors. PCR primers comprised 60 Vbeta and 13 Jbeta primers. Libraries were prepared by immunoSEQ multiplex PCR; TCRdb keeps only in-frame clonotypes and omits some of them. The table records some 200,000 clones, 10% to 15% of them present only once. The study, taken as a whole, reports: When the data were analyzed later, several of the most significant clusters appeared to be linked to common viral pathogens. Later genetic work tied a missense DCLRE1C variant to beta-chain V and J trimming. For cytomegalovirus status, the classifier reportedly gave diagnoses with high specificity and sensitivity.

Healthy individuals who donated bone marrow served as the donors. CDR3 length equals 13 residues. V lost 5 bases and J 4 bases, leaving 10 bases between the germline ends. In germline, CDR1 is MGHDK, CDR2 SYGVNS. Worth noting for this clone: No antigen is known for it.

V is TRBV25-1 and J is TRBJ2-3, with a tentative D call TRBD2 (6 bases). The source of this sequence is a man aged 50 to 60 in good health and CMV-seropositive. The sequenced material came from PBMCs. The CDR3 region has the DNA TGTGCCAGCAGTAGGGCTAGCGCAGATACGCAGTATTTT. This sequence encodes CASSRASADTQYF.